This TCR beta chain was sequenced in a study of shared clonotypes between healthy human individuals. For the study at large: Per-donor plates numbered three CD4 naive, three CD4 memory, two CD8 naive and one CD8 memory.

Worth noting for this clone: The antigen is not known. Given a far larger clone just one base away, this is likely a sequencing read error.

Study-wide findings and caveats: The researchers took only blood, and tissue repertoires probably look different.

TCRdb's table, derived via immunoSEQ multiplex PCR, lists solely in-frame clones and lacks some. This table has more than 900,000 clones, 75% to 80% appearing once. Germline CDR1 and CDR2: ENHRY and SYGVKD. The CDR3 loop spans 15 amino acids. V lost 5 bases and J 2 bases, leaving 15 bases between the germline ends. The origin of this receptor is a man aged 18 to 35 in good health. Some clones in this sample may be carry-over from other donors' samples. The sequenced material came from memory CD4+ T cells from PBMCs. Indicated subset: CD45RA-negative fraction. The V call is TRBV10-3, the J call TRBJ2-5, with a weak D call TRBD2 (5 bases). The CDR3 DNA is TGTGCCATCAGTCCAACCCGAGCGGATCAAGAGACCCAGTACTTC. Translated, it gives CAISPTRADQETQYF.